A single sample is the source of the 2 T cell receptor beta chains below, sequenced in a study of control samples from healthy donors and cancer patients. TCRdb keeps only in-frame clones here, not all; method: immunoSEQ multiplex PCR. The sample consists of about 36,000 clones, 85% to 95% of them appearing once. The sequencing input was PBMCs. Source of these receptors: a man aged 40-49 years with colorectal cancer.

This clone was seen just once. Written as DNA, the CDR3 is TGTGCCAGCAGCAGGGGATACGCTGAAGCTTTCTTT. Its protein product is CASSRGYAEAFF. The V call is TRBV3-1 (or the pseudogene TRBV3-2), the J call TRBJ1-1; possible D gene TRBD1, 5 bases. CDR1 and CDR2 (germline): LGHDT, YNNKEL (reference sequence). V was pared by 5 bases and J by 6 bases, with 10 bases between. This CDR3 comprises 12 residues.

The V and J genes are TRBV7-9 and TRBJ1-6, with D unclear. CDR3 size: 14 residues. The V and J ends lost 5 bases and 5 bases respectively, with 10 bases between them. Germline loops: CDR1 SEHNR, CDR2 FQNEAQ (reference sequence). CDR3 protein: CASSPGQDNSPLHF. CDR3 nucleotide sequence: TGTGCCAGCAGCCCGGGTCAGGATAATTCACCCCTCCACTTT.